The TCR beta chain described here comes from a study of radiation and T cells in renal cell carcinoma. In the case of this clone: The antigen is not known.

Only in-frame clones appear in the TCRdb table, and some are missing; sequencing was by immunoSEQ multiplex PCR. The sample yields 100,000 to 150,000 clones, about 81% seen once. Stated time point: blood 2 weeks post-SBRT. Treatment in this sample: 15 Gy SBRT to primary tumor, nephrectomy 4 weeks later. Clear cell pathology was present in this patient's renal cell carcinoma. Study findings and constraints: Without pretreatment biopsies, baseline tumor clonotype presence was undetermined.

Sequencing was performed on blood, taken from a patient whose treatment included radiotherapy and nephrectomy. This clonotype was sampled from a man in his fifties with renal cell carcinoma.

The CDR3 coding sequence is TGTGCCAGCAGCTCGCAAGACCGCGAAAAACTGTTTTTT. It yields the protein CASSSQDREKLFF. This chain connects TRBV5-5 to TRBJ1-4; no definite D call. In germline, CDR1 is SGHKS, CDR2 YYEKEE (reference sequence). V lost 3 bases and J 8 bases, leaving 11 bases between the germline ends. The CDR3 sequence is 13 residues long.